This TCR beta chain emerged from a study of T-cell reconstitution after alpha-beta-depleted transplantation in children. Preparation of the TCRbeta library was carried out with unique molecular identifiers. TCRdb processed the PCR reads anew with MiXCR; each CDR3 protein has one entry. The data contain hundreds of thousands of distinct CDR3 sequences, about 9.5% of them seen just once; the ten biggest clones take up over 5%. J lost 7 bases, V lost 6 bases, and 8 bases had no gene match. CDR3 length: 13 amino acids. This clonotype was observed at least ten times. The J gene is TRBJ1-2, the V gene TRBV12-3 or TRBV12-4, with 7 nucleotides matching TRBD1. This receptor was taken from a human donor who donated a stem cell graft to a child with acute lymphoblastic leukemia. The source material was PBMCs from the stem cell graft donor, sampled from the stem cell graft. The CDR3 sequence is CASSLGTAGGYTF. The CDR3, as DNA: TGTGCCAGCAGCCTAGGGACAGCCGGTGGCTACACCTTC.